These T cell receptor beta chains were read from a single sample in a study of T cell clonotyping in hematopoietic cell transplantation. The protocol was immunoSEQ multiplex PCR, while the TCRdb copy is restricted to in-frame clones and leaves out a portion. The sample shows 6,500 to 8,000 clones, roughly 98% of them seen only once. The source was PBMCs, collected 30 days after allogeneic stem cell transplant. The source of these receptors is a male patient between 55 and 70 years old who had an allogeneic stem cell transplant from a related donor, so the T cells may come from the graft donor. Some clones in this sample may be carry-over from other donors' samples. Both conserved end residues are part of each CDR3. A D gene is named only where the DNA matches it firmly. Clone size is shown for a subset of rows, as once, few, many or a class of expanded clone.

cdr3_aa cdr3_nt clone_size j_call v_call d_call
CASSGQASLMYF TGTGCCAGCAGTGGCCAGGCGAGCCTGATGTACTTC NA TRBJ2-7 TRBV6-1 NA
CASSKAGRVYGYTF TGTGCCAGCAGCAAGGCCGGACGGGTATATGGCTACACCTTC NA TRBJ1-2 TRBV5-6 NA
CASSERGGRYEQYF TGTGCCAGCTCCGAGCGGGGGGGCCGGTACGAGCAGTACTTC NA TRBJ2-7 TRBV2 TRBD2
CASSLGTGASIYGYTF TGTGCCAGCAGCTTAGGGACAGGGGCCTCCATCTATGGCTACACCTTC NA TRBJ1-2 TRBV7-6 TRBD1
CASSRSFAGVTEAFF TGTGCCAGCAGTCGATCGTTCGCAGGGGTTACTGAAGCTTTCTTT NA TRBJ1-1 TRBV27 NA
CAWSPGEGQPQHF TGTGCCTGGAGCCCAGGCGAGGGGCAGCCCCAGCATTTT NA TRBJ1-5 TRBV30 NA
CASSPEWGGSYEQYF TGTGCCAGCAGCCCCGAGTGGGGTGGGTCATACGAGCAGTACTTC NA TRBJ2-7 TRBV9 NA
CASITGPGETQYF TGTGCCAGCATCACGGGGCCGGGGGAGACCCAGTACTTC NA TRBJ2-5 TRBV11-2 NA
CASSITRNTEAFF TGTGCCAGTAGTATCACCCGGAACACTGAAGCTTTCTTT once TRBJ1-1 TRBV19 NA
CASSQERRGATDTQYF TGTGCCAGCAGCCAAGAGAGGCGGGGGGCGACAGATACGCAGTATTTT NA TRBJ2-3 TRBV4-2 TRBD2
CASSQGTSGGSVQYF TGTGCCAGCAGCCAAGGGACTAGCGGGGGATCCGTTCAGTACTTC NA TRBJ2-4 TRBV14 TRBD2
CASSPLSETNEKLFF TGTGCCAGCAGCCCCCTGAGTGAGACTAATGAAAAACTGTTTTTT NA TRBJ1-4 TRBV5-6 NA
CAWSSGVEDTQYF TGTGCCTGGAGTTCGGGTGTCGAGGATACGCAGTATTTT NA TRBJ2-3 TRBV30 NA
CAIGKGAQRESSYNSPLHF TGTGCCATCGGAAAGGGCGCACAAAGGGAGAGCTCCTATAATTCACCCCTCCACTTT NA TRBJ1-6 TRBV10-3 NA